These T cell receptor beta chains were read from a single sample in a study of cytomegalovirus exposure and HLA in healthy donors. The protocol was immunoSEQ multiplex PCR, while the TCRdb copy is restricted to in-frame clones and leaves out a portion. The sample holds some 52,000 clones; 65% to 85% are singletons and the top ten take about 3%. Input material: PBMCs. The source of these receptors is a man younger than 35 in good health and CMV-seronegative. Each CDR3 is given with its conserved first and last residue. The D gene is left open where the match is weak. Where a row states a size, it is once, few, many or the class of an expanded clone; other rows omit it.

d_call | j_call | clone_size | v_call | cdr3_nt | cdr3_aa
- | TRBJ2-4 | - | TRBV5-1 | TGCGCCAGCAGCGCCACAGGGACGGTGGACATTCAGTACTTC | CASSATGTVDIQYF
- | TRBJ2-7 | - | TRBV6-5 | TGTGCCAGCAGTTACCCAGGCAGATCCTACGAGCAGTACTTC | CASSYPGRSYEQYF
TRBD1 | TRBJ1-1 | - | TRBV19 | TGTGCCAGTAGTATCAGCCCGACAGGGGGGAACACTGAAGCTTTCTTT | CASSISPTGGNTEAFF
- | TRBJ1-2 | - | TRBV6-5 | TGTGCCAGCAGTTACTCTAGACAGTTCTATGGCTACACCTTC | CASSYSRQFYGYTF
- | TRBJ1-5 | - | TRBV7-9 | TGTGCCAGCAGCTTTGAGACGAGGGATCAGCCCCAGCATTTT | CASSFETRDQPQHF
- | TRBJ1-1 | - | TRBV28 | TGTGCCAGCGGGCGGGGAGGGACTGAAGCTTTCTTT | CASGRGGTEAFF
- | TRBJ2-2 | - | TRBV4-1 | TGCGCCAGCAGCCAAGAGCCCGGTAGTCAGGTCGGGGAGCTGTTTTTT | CASSQEPGSQVGELFF
- | TRBJ1-5 | - | TRBV19 | TGTGCCAGTAGCCCGAACCAGGGCGGACAGCCCCAGCATTTT | CASSPNQGGQPQHF
- | TRBJ1-4 | - | TRBV18 | TGTGCCAGCTCACCAGGGAGTAATGAAAAACTGTTTTTT | CASSPGSNEKLFF
TRBD1 | TRBJ1-1 | - | TRBV7-2 | TGTGCCAGCAGCTCGGACAGGGGGAACACTGAAGCTTTCTTT | CASSSDRGNTEAFF
TRBD2 | TRBJ2-7 | - | TRBV28 | TGTGCCAGCAAAAGACTAGCGACCTCCTACGAGCAGTACTTC | CASKRLATSYEQYF
- | TRBJ1-1 | - | TRBV4-3 | TGCGCCAGCAGCCAAGAGGACAGCGACACTGAAGCTTTCTTT | CASSQEDSDTEAFF
- | TRBJ1-1 | - | TRBV4-1 | TGCGCCAGCAGCCAAGAGGGCCTCATGTCGAGGAACACTGAAGCTTTCTTT | CASSQEGLMSRNTEAFF
TRBD1 | TRBJ2-7 | - | TRBV6-5 | TGTGCCAGCAGCCCGATTAGGGGGCCGAACTACGAGCAGTACTTC | CASSPIRGPNYEQYF
TRBD1 | TRBJ1-5 | - | TRBV27 | TGTGCCAGCAGTTGGGACAGGGTCAATCAGCCCCAGCATTTT | CASSWDRVNQPQHF
- | TRBJ2-1 | - | TRBV14 | TGTGCCAGCAGCCAACTGAAAATGGCAGTGCAGGGGGGTGAGCAGTTCTTC | CASSQLKMAVQGGEQFF
- | TRBJ1-5 | - | TRBV30 | TGTGCCTCGGGGCCAGGGGCAAGGGACAATCAGCCCCAGCATTTT | CASGPGARDNQPQHF
TRBD2 | TRBJ2-4 | few | TRBV10-3 | TGTGCCATCACCGATCGGACTAGCGGGATAGTATACTTC | CAITDRTSGIVYF
- | TRBJ1-5 | - | TRBV20-1 | TGCAGTGCTAGAGCTGATCAGCCCCAGCATTTT | CSARADQPQHF
- | TRBJ2-7 | - | TRBV4-3 | TGCGCCAGCAGCCAAGATTTCCGGTCCTCCTACGAGCAGTACTTC | CASSQDFRSSYEQYF
- | TRBJ2-5 | - | TRBV10-3 | TGTGCCATCAGTCAACAACTAGGAGGGGGGGGAGAGACCCAGTACTTC | CAISQQLGGGGETQYF
- | TRBJ1-3 | - | TRBV29-1 | TGCAGCGTTGCGGTTACAGTTGGAAACACCATATATTTT | CSVAVTVGNTIYF
- | TRBJ2-3 | - | TRBV29-1 | TGCAGCGTTTCGTCGGATACGCAGTATTTT | CSVSSDTQYF
TRBD2 | TRBJ2-1 | - | TRBV4-2 | TGTGCCAGCAGCCAAGGAGTGACTAGCGGGAAGATATACAATGAGCAGTTCTTC | CASSQGVTSGKIYNEQFF
TRBD2 | TRBJ2-1 | - | TRBV4-3 | TGCGCCAGCAGCCAAGTTAGCGGGAGGGCCTACAATGAGCAGTTCTTC | CASSQVSGRAYNEQFF
- | TRBJ1-4 | - | TRBV30 | TGTGCCTGGAGCGCTCAAACGGGCGGGACGCAAAATGAAAAACTGTTTTTT | CAWSAQTGGTQNEKLFF
- | TRBJ1-1 | - | TRBV6-4 | TGTGCCAGCAGTGAGGGGGCTGGGACTGAAGCTTTCTTT | CASSEGAGTEAFF
- | TRBJ2-7 | - | TRBV2 | TGTGCCAGCACCCGGGCCCGGGAGACAGCGGTCTACGAGCAGTACTTC | CASTRARETAVYEQYF
- | TRBJ2-4 | - | TRBV28 | TGTGCCAGCAGTTTACCCGGACAGATTCAGTACTTC | CASSLPGQIQYF
- | TRBJ2-7 | - | TRBV7-9 | TGTGCCAGCAGCCCACAGGTTTCCTACGAGCAGTACTTC | CASSPQVSYEQYF
TRBD1 | TRBJ1-4 | - | TRBV7-6 | TGTGCCAGCAGCACAGTGAGGGCAGGGGGAGGAGAAAAACTGTTTTTT | CASSTVRAGGGEKLFF
TRBD1 | TRBJ2-7 | - | TRBV6-1 | TGTGCCAGCAGTGAAGGGGGACAGGGGAGAGGTGAGCAGTACTTC | CASSEGGQGRGEQYF
- | TRBJ2-1 | - | TRBV4-3 | TGCGCCAGCAGCCAGGAGAGGAACTCCTACAATGAGCAGTTCTTC | CASSQERNSYNEQFF
- | TRBJ1-6 | - | TRBV7-9 | TGTGCCAGCAGCTTACAGGGAAGTTCACCCCTCCACTTT | CASSLQGSSPLHF
- | TRBJ2-7 | - | TRBV6-5 | TGTGCCAGCAGTTACTCGAGGTGGCAGGGAAACGAGCAGTACTTC | CASSYSRWQGNEQYF